The 17 T cell receptor beta chains given below trace back to one sample, sequenced in a study of T cell responses to AZD1222 COVID-19 vaccine. TCRdb's copy holds only in-frame clones and misses some; the assay was immunoSEQ multiplex PCR. The repertoire consists of some 170,000 clones, with about 92% occurring once and the leading ten covering approximately 0.88%. The sample in question was peripheral blood, obtained on day 0 of AZD1222 vaccination. These receptors all come from an adult in good health.

The chain is built from TRBV6-5 and TRBJ1-2; weak D call: TRBD1 (6 bases). The CDR3 is 15 amino acids. V shed 3 bases and J shed 0 bases, with 11 bases lying between them. The germline gives CDR1 MNHEY, CDR2 SVGAGI. CDR3 residues: CASSYGQYPNYGYTF. The DNA of the CDR3 is TGTGCCAGCAGTTATGGACAGTATCCTAACTATGGCTACACCTTC.

This chain connects TRBV7-9 to TRBJ2-2; tentative D call: TRBD2 (5 bases). Germline V gene lookup returns CDR1 SEHNR and CDR2 FQNEAQ (reference sequence). The CDR3 sequence is 15 residues long. The germline V and J ends were trimmed by 0 bases and 3 bases, with 8 bases remaining between them. CDR3 nucleotides: TGTGCCAGCAGCTTAGCGGGGAGAGACACCGGGGAGCTGTTTTTT. This translates into CASSLAGRDTGELFF.

V is TRBV7-9 and J is TRBJ1-4; TRBD1 agrees at 10 bases. Looked up from germline, CDR1 is SEHNR and CDR2 is FQNEAQ (reference sequence). With 5 bases clipped from V and 8 bases from J, the junction kept 8 bases outside the gene matches. The CDR3 contains 15 residues. The CDR3 loop is CASSRETGGAEKLFF. For the CDR3, the DNA is TGTGCCAGCAGCCGAGAGACAGGGGGCGCGGAAAAACTGTTTTTT.

This clone was picked up one time. The chain is built from TRBV6-4 and TRBJ1-6; TRBD1 might be the D (6 bases). Germline V gives CDR1 MRHNA, CDR2 SNTAGT. This CDR3 spans 16 amino acids. V was clipped by 10 bases and J by 0 bases, with 16 bases between them. CDR3 nucleotides: TGTGCCACCGGGGACACGATAAGCTCCTATAATTCACCCCTCCACTTT. This translates into CATGDTISSYNSPLHF.

The chain recombines TRBV4-3 with TRBJ2-7; 7 positions agree with TRBD1. CDR1 and CDR2 (germline): LGHNA, YSLEER. V was pared by 1 base and J by 0 bases, with 12 bases of the junction left unmatched. The CDR3 covers 18 residues. CDR3 sequence reads: CASSQGGYRQGSSYEQYF. CDR3 in DNA: TGCGCCAGCAGCCAAGGGGGGTACCGACAGGGAAGCTCCTACGAGCAGTACTTC.

This clone has a handful of counts. The gene calls are TRBV10-2 and TRBJ2-1, with 12 bases identical to TRBD2. V shed 3 bases and J 13 bases; nucleotides not matched to a gene: 7. CDR1 and CDR2 (germline): WSHSY, SAAADI. The CDR3 spans 14 residues. This chain's CDR3 is CASSETSGGSLQFF. In nucleotides, the CDR3 is TGCGCCAGCAGTGAAACTAGCGGGGGGTCATTACAGTTCTTC.

The V and J genes are TRBV4-3 and TRBJ2-2, with D possibly matching TRBD2 (6 bases). The CDR3 has 18 amino acids. The germline V gene has CDR1 LGHNA and CDR2 YSLEER. Trimming shortened V by 8 bases and J by 1 base, and 23 bases separated the two germline ends. The CDR3 DNA reads as TGCGCCAGCGGGAGGTCCCCTGCCGGTTTCCAGAACACCGGGGAGCTGTTTTTT. This translates into CASGRSPAGFQNTGELFF.

This clone was detected once. The V call is TRBV9, the J call TRBJ1-1; D is unclear. Trimming left V 6 bases short and J 5 bases short, with 23 bases between. Germline CDR1 SGDLS, CDR2 YYNGEE. This CDR3 spans 16 amino acids. CDR3 protein: CASTALPSTGRTEAFF. The CDR3 DNA sequence: TGTGCCAGCACCGCCCTCCCCTCGACGGGGAGGACTGAAGCTTTCTTT.

The chain employs TRBV9 and TRBJ1-1; no reliable D call. Germline loops: CDR1 SGDLS, CDR2 YYNGEE. CDR3 length: 13 residues. With 0 bases removed from V and 4 bases from J, the gap between germline ends came to 7 bases. The CDR3 spells CASSVDTSTEAFF. The CDR3 nucleotides read TGTGCCAGCAGCGTAGACACCTCCACTGAAGCTTTCTTT. The variable domain in full, completed from reference TRBV9 and TRBJ1-1, reads DSGVTQTPKHLITATGQRVTLRCSPRSGDLSVYWYQQSLDQGLQFLIQYYNGEERAKGNILERFSAQQFPDLHSELNLSSLELGDSALYFCASSVDTSTEAFFGQGTRLTVV.

The V gene is TRBV18, the J gene TRBJ1-1; no firm D call. Deletions cut 2 bases from V and 1 base from J, with 11 bases between. Germline V gene sequence: CDR1 KGHSH, CDR2 LQKENI. This CDR3 contains 15 residues. Here the CDR3 DNA reads TGTGCCAGCTCACCATGGCGGGGAGAGAACACTGAAGCTTTCTTT. It specifies CASSPWRGENTEAFF.

The rearrangement uses TRBV12-3 or TRBV12-4 and TRBJ1-1; no firm D call. The CDR3 extends over 13 amino acids. The V end lost 5 bases, the J end lost 4 bases, and 11 bases lay between the germline ends. The CDR3 loop is CASSLTGSTEAFF. In DNA form, the CDR3 reads TGTGCCAGCAGTCTCACGGGAAGCACTGAAGCTTTCTTT.

The chain couples TRBV11-2 to TRBJ1-2; D not resolved. Germline V gene sequence: CDR1 SGHAT, CDR2 FQNNGV. With 3 bases removed from V and 8 bases from J, the gap between germline ends came to 13 bases. The CDR3 covers 13 residues. The CDR3 protein is CASSFEGPSGYTF. The CDR3 DNA is TGTGCCAGCAGCTTCGAAGGGCCATCGGGCTACACCTTC. Full variable domain (missing parts from reference TRBV11-2 and TRBJ1-2): EAGVAQSPRYKIIEKRQSVAFWCNPISGHATLYWYQQILGQGPKLLIQFQNNGVVDDSQLPKDRFSAERLKGVDSTLKIQPAKLEDSAVYLCASSFEGPSGYTFGSGTRLTVV.

The V call is TRBV20-1, the J call TRBJ2-1; TRBD2 is a possible D gene (5 bases). Germline loops: CDR1 DFQATT, CDR2 SNEGSKA (reference sequence). The CDR3 consists of 11 residues. Trimming pared 2 bases from V and 6 bases from J, leaving 5 bases between. The CDR3, as DNA: TGCAGTGCTAGACGGGGCAATGAGCAGTTCTTC. Its protein is CSARRGNEQFF.

The rearrangement links TRBV7-7 to TRBJ2-2; TRBD1 might be the D (6 bases). CDR1 SSHAT and CDR2 FNYEAQ come from the germline V gene (reference sequence). V dropped 1 base and J dropped 4 bases, with 10 bases sitting between them. This CDR3 region has 15 residues. CDR3 loop: CASSLGRGCTGELFF. In DNA, the CDR3 is TGTGCCAGCAGCTTAGGTAGGGGGTGCACCGGGGAGCTGTTTTTT.

This clone has a handful of counts. The chain combines TRBV2 with TRBJ2-7; a possible D gene is TRBD2 (6 bases). Trimming cost V 3 bases and J 2 bases, with 11 bases left between them. This CDR3 region has 14 residues. The germline gives CDR1 SNHLY, CDR2 FYNNEI. The CDR3: CASSDGGRPYEQYF. In DNA form, the CDR3 reads TGTGCCAGCAGTGACGGAGGGAGACCCTACGAGCAGTACTTC.

This chain uses TRBV18 with TRBJ2-3; D remains ambiguous. Germline V lookup: CDR1 KGHSH, CDR2 LQKENI. The CDR3 has 14 amino acids. Trimming shortened V by 3 bases and J by 1 base, and 8 bases separated the two germline ends. As DNA, the CDR3 is TGTGCCAGCTCACCTGCGGAAGGCACAGATACGCAGTATTTT. Translation: CASSPAEGTDTQYF.

The chain links TRBV24-1 to TRBJ1-1; D possibly corresponds to TRBD1 (6 bases). Deletions cut 4 bases from V and 4 bases from J, with 24 bases between. The CDR3 extends over 18 amino acids. Germline CDR1 reads KGHDR; CDR2 reads SFDVKD. The CDR3 DNA reads TGTGCCACCAGTGAAGGAGGTCCAGGGGATTTGTGGAGCACTGAAGCTTTCTTT. It is translated as CATSEGGPGDLWSTEAFF.